This record looks at one TCR beta chain sequence and its context. The antigen remains unidentified. The sample originates from a study of cytomegalovirus exposure and HLA in healthy donors. Study details: In an earlier analysis, approximately 120 million unique TCR beta sequences were found from about 179 million T cells.

General study points: Within an earlier analysis, most TCR beta V segments proved productive either about 87% or about 30% of the time. In terms of immune exposure information, only CMV serostatus was available. Many donors carried some public TCRs, although rarity characterized most TCR sequences.

Germline V gene data show CDR1 as SEHNR and CDR2 as FQNEAQ (reference sequence). This CDR3 region has 12 residues. Trimming stripped 2 bases from V and 11 bases from J, with 12 bases between. It was with 60 Vbeta and 13 Jbeta primers that the PCR ran. Sequencing used immunoSEQ multiplex PCR; TCRdb keeps in-frame clones, though not all of them. The data show approximately 140,000 clones, 78% seen once. The material sequenced was PBMCs. V usage is TRBV7-9 and J usage is TRBJ1-1; the D is unclear. The TCR originated in a male donor in good health and CMV-seronegative. Here the CDR3 reads CASSLFGSGAFF. The DNA of the CDR3 is TGTGCCAGCAGCTTATTCGGATCGGGGGCTTTCTTT.